This T cell receptor beta chain was retrieved from a study of cytomegalovirus exposure and HLA in healthy donors. In the PCR, 60 Vbeta and 13 Jbeta primers were used. Sequencing used immunoSEQ multiplex PCR; TCRdb keeps in-frame clones, though not all of them. The repertoire holds approximately 140,000 clones, with around 79% as singletons. V lost 8 bases, J lost 4 bases, and 11 bases stayed unmatched. The CDR3 contains 15 residues. Germline CDR1 is LNHDA and CDR2 is SQIVND (reference sequence). Comments on this clone: The antigen is undetermined.

Study findings and constraints: For most TCR beta V segments, an earlier analysis put the productive rate at about 90% or about 30% of the time. Rare sequences made up most TCRs, while some public TCRs were found in many donors.

The sequence was obtained from a male donor in good health and CMV-seronegative. What was sequenced was PBMCs. The chain has TRBV19 and TRBJ1-1; 9 nucleotides agree with TRBD1. The CDR3, as DNA: TGTGCCAGTCGTAGACAGGGGGATTATAGCACTGAAGCTTTCTTT. Its protein product is CASRRQGDYSTEAFF.